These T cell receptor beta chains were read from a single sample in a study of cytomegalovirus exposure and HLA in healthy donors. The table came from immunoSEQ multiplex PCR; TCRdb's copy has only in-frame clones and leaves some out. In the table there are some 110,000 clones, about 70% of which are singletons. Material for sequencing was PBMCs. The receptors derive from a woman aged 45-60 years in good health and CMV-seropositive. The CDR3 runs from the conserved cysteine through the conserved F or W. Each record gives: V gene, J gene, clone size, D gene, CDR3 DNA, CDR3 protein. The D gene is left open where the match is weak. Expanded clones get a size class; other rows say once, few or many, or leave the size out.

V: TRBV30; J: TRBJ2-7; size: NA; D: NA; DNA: TGTGCCTGGAGTGTGCGCCAGGGGAGCGAGCAGTACTTC; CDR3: CAWSVRQGSEQYF
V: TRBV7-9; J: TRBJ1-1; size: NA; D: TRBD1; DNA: TGTGCCAGCACCCCGGGACAGGGAATTATGGCTTTCTTT; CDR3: CASTPGQGIMAFF
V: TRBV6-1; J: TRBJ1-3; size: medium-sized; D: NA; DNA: TGTGCCAGCAGTGACAGGTACTCTGGAAACACCATATATTTT; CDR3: CASSDRYSGNTIYF
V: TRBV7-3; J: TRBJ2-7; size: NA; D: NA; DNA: TGTGCCAGCAGCCCCCAAGGCAGGGAACTCTACGAGCAGTACTTC; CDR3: CASSPQGRELYEQYF
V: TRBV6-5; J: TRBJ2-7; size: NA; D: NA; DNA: TGTGCCAGCATAAAAAATCTTGGGGACAACTACGAGCAGTACTTC; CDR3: CASIKNLGDNYEQYF
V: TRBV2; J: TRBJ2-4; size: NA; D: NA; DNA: TGTGCCAGCAGAGACACTGAAGCCAAAAACATTCAGTACTTC; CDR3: CASRDTEAKNIQYF
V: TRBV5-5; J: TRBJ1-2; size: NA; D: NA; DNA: TGTGCCAGCAGCTTGTGGCAGGGGACTAACTATGGCTACACCTTC; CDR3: CASSLWQGTNYGYTF
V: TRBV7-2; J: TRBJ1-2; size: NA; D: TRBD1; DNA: TGTGCCAGCAGCTTATCAGGGGGTAGGAATGGCTACACCTTC; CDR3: CASSLSGGRNGYTF
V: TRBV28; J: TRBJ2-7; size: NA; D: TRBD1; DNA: TGTGCCAGCAGTCCCCCCGGACAGGGGTCCTACGAGCAGTACTTC; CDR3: CASSPPGQGSYEQYF
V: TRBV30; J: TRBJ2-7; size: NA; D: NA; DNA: TGTGCCTGGAGGGTTGGAGGGGGCCGCTACGAGCAGTACTTC; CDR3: CAWRVGGGRYEQYF
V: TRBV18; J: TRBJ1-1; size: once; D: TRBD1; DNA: TGTGCCAGCTCACCACTGGGACAGGGTACCGCTGAAGCTTTCTTT; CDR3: CASSPLGQGTAEAFF
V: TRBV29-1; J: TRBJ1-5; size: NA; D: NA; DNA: TGCAGCGTTGGCGGTAGCAATCAGCCCCAGCATTTT; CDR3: CSVGGSNQPQHF
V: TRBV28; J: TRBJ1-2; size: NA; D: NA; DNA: TGTGCCAGTACAAAGGGGGGGGGTTATGGCTACACCTTC; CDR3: CASTKGGGYGYTF
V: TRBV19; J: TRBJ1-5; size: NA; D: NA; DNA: TGTGCCAGTAGTATGCGGGGGTCAGGGGATCAGCCCCAGCATTTT; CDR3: CASSMRGSGDQPQHF
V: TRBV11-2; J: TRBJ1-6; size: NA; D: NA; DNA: TGTGCCAGCAGCTTAGACAGGGCTTTCAATTCACCCCTCCACTTT; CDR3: CASSLDRAFNSPLHF
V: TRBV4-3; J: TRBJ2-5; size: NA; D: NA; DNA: TGCGCCAGCAGCCAAGAGGGGACTTTAGGGGGCGGCGAGACCCAGTACTTC; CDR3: CASSQEGTLGGGETQYF
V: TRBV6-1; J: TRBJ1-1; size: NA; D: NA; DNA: TGTGCCAGCAGTGAAGGGCGGAGCGCTGAAGCTTTCTTT; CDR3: CASSEGRSAEAFF
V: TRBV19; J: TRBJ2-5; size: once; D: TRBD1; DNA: TGTGCCAGTAGTGTAATCCTGATACAGGGGGCGTTGGCACACGACCAAGAGACCCAGTACTTC; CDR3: CASSVILIQGALAHDQETQYF
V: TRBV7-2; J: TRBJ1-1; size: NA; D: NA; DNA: TGTGCCAGCAGCTTAAGATTATCGCGGGCTTTCTTT; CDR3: CASSLRLSRAFF
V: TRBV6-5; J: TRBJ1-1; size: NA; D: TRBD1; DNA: TGTGCCAGCAGTTACTGGGGACAGGGGTACACTGAAGCTTTCTTT; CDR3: CASSYWGQGYTEAFF
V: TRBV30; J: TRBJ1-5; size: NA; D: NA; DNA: TGTGCCTGGAGCGCTGGGGGCGATCAGCCCCAGCATTTT; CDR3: CAWSAGGDQPQHF
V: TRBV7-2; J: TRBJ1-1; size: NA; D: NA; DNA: TGTGCCAGCAGCTTAGGGCACGCGAACACTGAAGCTTTCTTT; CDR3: CASSLGHANTEAFF
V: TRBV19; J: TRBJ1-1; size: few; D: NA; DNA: TGTGCCAGTTTCACAGGGTTTGGCACTGAAGCTTTCTTT; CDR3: CASFTGFGTEAFF
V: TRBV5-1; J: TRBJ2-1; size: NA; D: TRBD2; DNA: TGCGCCAGCAGCCCACCGGGAGTCTCGGGGGGACCTAGCTCCTACAATGAGCAGTTCTTC; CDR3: CASSPPGVSGGPSSYNEQFF
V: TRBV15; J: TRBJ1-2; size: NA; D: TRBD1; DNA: TGTGCCACCAGCAAAGAACAGGGGGCGCATGGCTACACCTTC; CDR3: CATSKEQGAHGYTF
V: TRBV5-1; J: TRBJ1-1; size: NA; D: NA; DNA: TGCGCCAGCAGCTTGGTGGGACAAATGAACACTGAAGCTTTCTTT; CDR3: CASSLVGQMNTEAFF
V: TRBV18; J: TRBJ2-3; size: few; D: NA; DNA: TGTGCCAGCTCAGCAAGCCGGGGAGCAGATACGCAGTATTTT; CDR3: CASSASRGADTQYF
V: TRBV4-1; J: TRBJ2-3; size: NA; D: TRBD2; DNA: TGCGCCAGCAGCCAGGGGCGGGGGGAGCTTACAGATACGCAGTATTTT; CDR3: CASSQGRGELTDTQYF